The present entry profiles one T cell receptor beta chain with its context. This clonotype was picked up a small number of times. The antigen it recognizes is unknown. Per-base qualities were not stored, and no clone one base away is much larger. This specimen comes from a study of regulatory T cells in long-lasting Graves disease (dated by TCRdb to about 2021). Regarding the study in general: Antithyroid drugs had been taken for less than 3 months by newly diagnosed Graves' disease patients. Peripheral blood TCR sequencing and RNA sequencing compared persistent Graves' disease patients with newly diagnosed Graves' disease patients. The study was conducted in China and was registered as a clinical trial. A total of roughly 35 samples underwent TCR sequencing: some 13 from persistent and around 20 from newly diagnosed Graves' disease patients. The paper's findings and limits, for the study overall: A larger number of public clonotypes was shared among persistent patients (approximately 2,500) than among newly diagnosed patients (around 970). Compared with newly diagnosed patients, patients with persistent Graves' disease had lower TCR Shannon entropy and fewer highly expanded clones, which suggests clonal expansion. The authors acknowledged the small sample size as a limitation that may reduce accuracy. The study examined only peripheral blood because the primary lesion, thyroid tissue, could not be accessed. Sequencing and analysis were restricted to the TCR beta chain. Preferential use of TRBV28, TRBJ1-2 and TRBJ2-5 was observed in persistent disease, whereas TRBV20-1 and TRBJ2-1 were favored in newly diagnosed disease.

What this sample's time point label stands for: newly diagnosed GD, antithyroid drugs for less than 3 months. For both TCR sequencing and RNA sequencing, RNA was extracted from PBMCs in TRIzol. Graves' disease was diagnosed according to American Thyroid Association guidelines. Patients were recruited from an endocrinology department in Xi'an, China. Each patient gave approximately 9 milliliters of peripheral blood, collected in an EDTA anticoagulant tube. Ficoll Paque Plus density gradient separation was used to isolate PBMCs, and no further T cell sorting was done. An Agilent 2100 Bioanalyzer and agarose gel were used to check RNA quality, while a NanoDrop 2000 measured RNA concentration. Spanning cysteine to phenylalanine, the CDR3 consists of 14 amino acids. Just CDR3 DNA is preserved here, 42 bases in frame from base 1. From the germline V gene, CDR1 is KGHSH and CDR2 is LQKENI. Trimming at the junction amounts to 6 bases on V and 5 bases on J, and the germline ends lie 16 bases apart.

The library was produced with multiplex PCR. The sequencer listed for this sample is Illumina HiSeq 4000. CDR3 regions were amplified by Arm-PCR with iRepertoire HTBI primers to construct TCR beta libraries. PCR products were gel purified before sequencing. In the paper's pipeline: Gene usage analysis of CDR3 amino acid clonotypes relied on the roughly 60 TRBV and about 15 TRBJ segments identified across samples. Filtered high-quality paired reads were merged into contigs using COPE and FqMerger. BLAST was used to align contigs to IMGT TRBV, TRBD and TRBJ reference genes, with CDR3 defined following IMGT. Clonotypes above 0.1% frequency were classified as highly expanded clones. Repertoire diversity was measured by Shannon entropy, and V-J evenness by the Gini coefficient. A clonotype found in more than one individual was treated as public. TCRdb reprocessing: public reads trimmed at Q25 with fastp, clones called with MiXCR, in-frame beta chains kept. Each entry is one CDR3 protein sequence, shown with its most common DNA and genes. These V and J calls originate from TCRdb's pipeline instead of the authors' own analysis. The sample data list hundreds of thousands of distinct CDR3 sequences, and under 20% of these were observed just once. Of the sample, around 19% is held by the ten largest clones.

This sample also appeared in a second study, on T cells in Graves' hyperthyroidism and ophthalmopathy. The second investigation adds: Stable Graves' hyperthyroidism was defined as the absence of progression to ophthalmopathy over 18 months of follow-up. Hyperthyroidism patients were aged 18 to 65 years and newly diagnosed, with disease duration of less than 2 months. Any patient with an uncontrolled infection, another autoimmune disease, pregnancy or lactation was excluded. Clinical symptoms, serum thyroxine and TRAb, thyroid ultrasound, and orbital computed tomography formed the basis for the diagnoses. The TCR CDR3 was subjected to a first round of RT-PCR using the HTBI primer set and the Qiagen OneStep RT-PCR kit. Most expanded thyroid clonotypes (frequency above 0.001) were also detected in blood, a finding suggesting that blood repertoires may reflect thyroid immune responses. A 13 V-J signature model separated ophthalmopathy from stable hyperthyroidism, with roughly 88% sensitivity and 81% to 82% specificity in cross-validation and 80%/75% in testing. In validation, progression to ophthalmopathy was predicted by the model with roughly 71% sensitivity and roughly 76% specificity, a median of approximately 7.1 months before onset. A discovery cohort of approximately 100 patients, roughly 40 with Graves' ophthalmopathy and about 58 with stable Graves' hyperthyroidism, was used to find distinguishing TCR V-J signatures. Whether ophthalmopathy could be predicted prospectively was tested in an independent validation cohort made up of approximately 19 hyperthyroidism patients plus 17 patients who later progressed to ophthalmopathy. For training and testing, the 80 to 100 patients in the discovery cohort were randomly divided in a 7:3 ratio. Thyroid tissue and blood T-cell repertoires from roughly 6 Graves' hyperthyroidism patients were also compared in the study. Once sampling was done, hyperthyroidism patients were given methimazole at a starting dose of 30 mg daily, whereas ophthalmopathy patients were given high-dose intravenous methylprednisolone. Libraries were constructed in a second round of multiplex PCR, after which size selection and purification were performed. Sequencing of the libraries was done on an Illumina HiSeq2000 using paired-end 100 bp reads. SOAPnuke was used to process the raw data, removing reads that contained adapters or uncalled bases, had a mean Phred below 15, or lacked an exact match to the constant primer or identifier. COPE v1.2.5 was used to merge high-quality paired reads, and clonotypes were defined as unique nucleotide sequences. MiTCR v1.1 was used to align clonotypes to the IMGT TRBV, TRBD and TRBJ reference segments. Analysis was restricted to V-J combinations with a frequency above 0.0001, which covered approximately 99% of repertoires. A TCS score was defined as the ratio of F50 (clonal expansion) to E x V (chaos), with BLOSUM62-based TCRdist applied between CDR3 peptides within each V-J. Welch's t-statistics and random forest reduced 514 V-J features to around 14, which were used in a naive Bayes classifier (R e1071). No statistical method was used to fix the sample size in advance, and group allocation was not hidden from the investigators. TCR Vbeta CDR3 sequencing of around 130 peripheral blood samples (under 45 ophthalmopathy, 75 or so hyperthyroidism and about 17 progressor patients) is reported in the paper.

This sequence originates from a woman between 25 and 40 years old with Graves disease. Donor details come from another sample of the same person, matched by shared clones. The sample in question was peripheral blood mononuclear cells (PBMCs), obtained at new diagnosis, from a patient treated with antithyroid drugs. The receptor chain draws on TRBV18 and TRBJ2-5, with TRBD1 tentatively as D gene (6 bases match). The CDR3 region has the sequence CASSAPQGSETQYF. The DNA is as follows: TGTGCCAGCTCTGCCCCACAGGGAAGTGAGACCCAGTACTTC.